The 7 T cell receptor beta chains presented below share a single source sample, sequenced in a study of shared clonotypes between healthy human individuals. Sequenced by immunoSEQ multiplex PCR; TCRdb stores in-frame clones only, minus some. The data hold about 1.5 million clones, with around 97% observed a single time. Sequenced input: naive CD4+ T cells sorted from blood. The subset denotes: CD45RA+ positively selected. All receptors derive from a man between 25 and 39 years old in good health.

The table lists this clone with a count of one. The chain is built from TRBV28 and TRBJ1-1; no reliable D call. CDR1 and CDR2 (germline): MDHEN, SYDVKM. V was trimmed by 5 bases and J by 5 bases, leaving 24 bases between them. This CDR3 is built from 17 residues. Here the CDR3 reads CASSLIGKGPLGTEAFF. The CDR3 nucleotides are TGTGCCAGCAGTCTAATTGGAAAAGGGCCATTGGGGACTGAAGCTTTCTTT.

V is TRBV5-6 and J is TRBJ1-5; D gene uncertain. The CDR3 contains 13 residues. The germline gives CDR1 SGHDT, CDR2 YYEEEE. Trimming pared 1 base from V and 4 bases from J, leaving 6 bases between. The CDR3: CASSLYGNQPQHF. The CDR3 DNA reads TGTGCCAGCAGCTTGTACGGAAATCAGCCCCAGCATTTT. Using reference TRBV5-6 and TRBJ1-5 for the parts outside the CDR3, the full variable domain is DAGVTQSPTHLIKTRGQQVTLRCSPKSGHDTVSWYQQALGQGPQFIFQYYEEEERQRGNFPDRFSGHQFPNYSSELNVNALLLGDSALYLCASSLYGNQPQHFGDGTRLSIL.

The chain uses TRBV7-9 and TRBJ2-1, with D perhaps matching TRBD1 (6 bases). This CDR3 region has 16 residues. Trimming removed 4 bases from V and 10 bases from J, with 23 bases in between. Germline lookup yields CDR1 SEHNR and CDR2 FQNEAQ (reference sequence). The CDR3 region is CASSSGTSLFSAEQFF. CDR3 nucleotides: TGTGCCAGCAGCTCTGGGACAAGCTTGTTTTCAGCGGAGCAGTTCTTC.

The chain couples TRBV28 to TRBJ2-1, with D unclear. The V end lost 3 bases, the J end lost 8 bases, and 17 bases lay between the germline ends. Germline CDR1 is MDHEN and CDR2 is SYDVKM. The CDR3 consists of 15 residues. Written as DNA, the CDR3 is TGTGCCAGCAGTTTGGTTTACCATACGGGCGATGAGCAGTTCTTC. It yields the protein CASSLVYHTGDEQFF.

The chain joins TRBV18 to TRBJ2-1, with TRBD2 matching 10 bases. CDR3 length: 15 residues. Trimming at V came to 9 bases and at J to 5 bases, leaving 10 bases not matched to a gene. Germline-derived CDR1 and CDR2 are KGHSH and LQKENI. CDR3 coding DNA: TGTGCCAGTCCCGTGGCTAGCGGGAGCGACAATGAGCAGTTCTTC. It specifies CASPVASGSDNEQFF.

V and J are TRBV5-4 and TRBJ2-7; 7 bases align to TRBD2. Germline values: CDR1 SGHNT, CDR2 YYREEE (reference sequence). J lost 0 bases, V lost 1 base, and 4 bases had no gene match. This CDR3 is built from 15 residues. In nucleotides, the CDR3 is TGTGCCAGCAGCTTGTTTGGACTAGGCTCCTACGAGCAGTACTTC. Translated, it gives CASSLFGLGSYEQYF.

The chain couples TRBV14 to TRBJ2-1; D remains unclear. The V gene lost 4 bases and the J gene lost 8 bases, with 15 bases spanning the gap. The CDR3 runs to 14 residues. Germline CDR1 is SGHDN and CDR2 is FVKESK. Written as DNA, the CDR3 is TGTGCCAGCAGCCCGCCTCATGAGAGGCATGAGCAGTTCTTC. This gives the protein CASSPPHERHEQFF.